The 20 T cell receptor beta chains below all came from one sample that was sequenced in a study of blood T cell repertoires in COVID-19. The data were produced by immunoSEQ multiplex PCR, yet TCRdb's version contains in-frame clones alone and is incomplete. This sample has 100,000 to 150,000 clones; roughly 88% occur once, and the top ten carry 10%. Sequencing used peripheral blood. The source is a man in his forties or fifties with acute or convalescent COVID-19.

This clone was picked up one time. DNA of the CDR3: TGTGCCAGCAGTTATCAGGCAGGGGGCGGGGAGCTGTTTTTT. It encodes CASSYQAGGGELFF. V usage is TRBV6-6 and J usage is TRBJ2-2; TRBD1 aligns across 7 bases. Germline V gives CDR1 MNHNY, CDR2 SVGAGI (reference sequence). The CDR3 runs to 14 residues. After removal of 3 bases from V and 7 bases from J, the junction contained 5 bases not matched to a gene.

This chain uses TRBV28 with TRBJ2-5, with a tentative D call TRBD2 (7 bases). With 4 bases removed from V and 4 bases from J, the gap between germline ends came to 16 bases. Germline CDR1 is MDHEN and CDR2 is SYDVKM. CDR3 length: 15 amino acids. The CDR3 DNA sequence: TGTGCCAGCAGTTCTCGGGGGGCCGGGGGAGAGACCCAGTACTTC. Amino acids: CASSSRGAGGETQYF.

The CDR3 nucleotides read TGTGCCAGCAGCTGGACGACAGGCGAGCAGTACTTC. The encoded protein is CASSWTTGEQYF. This rearrangement joins TRBV7-8 to TRBJ2-7; D possibly corresponds to TRBD1 (6 bases). Germline CDR1 SGHVS, CDR2 FQNEAQ. With 4 bases removed from V and 6 bases from J, the gap between germline ends came to 10 bases. The CDR3 covers 12 residues.

The gene calls are TRBV5-1 and TRBJ1-1; 7 bases align to TRBD1. Germline CDR1 SGHRS, CDR2 YFSETQ. The CDR3 is 14 residues long. With V trimmed by 4 bases and J by 6 bases, 9 bases remained unmatched. CDR3 coding DNA: TGCGCCAGCAGCAGCGCGAGACAGGGCCCTGAAGCTTTCTTT. It is translated as CASSSARQGPEAFF.

V and J are TRBV24-1 and TRBJ2-1; TRBD2 might be the D (5 bases). V was cut by 6 bases and J by 5 bases, with 16 bases left in between. Germline CDR1 is KGHDR and CDR2 is SFDVKD. CDR3 length: 15 amino acids. The CDR3 nucleotides are TGTGCCACCAGTCACAGAGGGTTAGGAGACAATGAGCAGTTCTTC. This gives the protein CATSHRGLGDNEQFF.

This chain joins TRBV5-1 and TRBJ1-2; the match to TRBD1 covers 9 bases. The ends lost 4 bases at V and 6 bases at J; junction bases unmatched: 10. This CDR3 comprises 15 residues. The germline V gene has CDR1 SGHRS and CDR2 YFSETQ. The CDR3: CASSVLPGQGNGYTF. CDR3 DNA sequence: TGCGCCAGCAGCGTTTTACCGGGACAGGGAAATGGCTACACCTTC.

The chain is built from TRBV5-6 and TRBJ2-1; possible D gene TRBD2, 6 bases. The CDR3 is 14 residues long. V was pared by 1 base and J by 6 bases, with 11 bases between. The V gene's germline CDR1 is SGHDT and CDR2 YYEEEE. The CDR3: CASSLWLAFNEQFF. CDR3 DNA sequence: TGTGCCAGCAGCTTGTGGCTAGCGTTCAATGAGCAGTTCTTC. Using reference TRBV5-6 and TRBJ2-1 for the parts outside the CDR3, the full variable domain is DAGVTQSPTHLIKTRGQQVTLRCSPKSGHDTVSWYQQALGQGPQFIFQYYEEEERQRGNFPDRFSGHQFPNYSSELNVNALLLGDSALYLCASSLWLAFNEQFFGPGTRLTVL.

This clone was seen a single time. This chain joins TRBV9 and TRBJ1-2; 7 nucleotides align to TRBD1. V trimming: 3 bases; J trimming: 8 bases; junction bases outside the gene matches: 13. This CDR3 comprises 15 residues. Per germline, CDR1 SGDLS and CDR2 YYNGEE. Here the CDR3 reads CASSAGSTNRGGYTF. In DNA form, the CDR3 reads TGTGCCAGCAGCGCAGGCAGCACAAACAGGGGCGGCTACACCTTC.

The chain is built from TRBV14 and TRBJ1-2; D uncertain. The V end lost 2 bases, the J end lost 0 bases, and 10 bases lay between the germline ends. This CDR3 has 15 amino acids. Germline-derived CDR1 and CDR2 are SGHDN and FVKESK. CDR3 protein: CASSQKSRANYGYTF. Here the CDR3 DNA reads TGTGCCAGCAGCCAAAAAAGCCGAGCTAACTATGGCTACACCTTC. The full variable domain, rest sourced from reference TRBV14 and TRBJ1-2, is EAGVTQFPSHSVIEKGQTVTLRCDPISGHDNLYWYRRVMGKEIKFLLHFVKESKQDESGMPNNRFLAERTGGTYSTLKVQPAELEDSGVYFCASSQKSRANYGYTFGSGTRLTVV.

V is TRBV5-4 and J is TRBJ2-3; the match to TRBD1 covers 8 bases. The CDR3 has 14 amino acids. Germline V lookup: CDR1 SGHNT, CDR2 YYREEE (reference sequence). Unmatched junction bases numbered 2, after V lost 0 bases and J lost 5 bases. For the CDR3, the DNA is TGTGCCAGCAGCTTGGACAGGGGGAAAGATACGCAGTATTTT. The encoded protein is CASSLDRGKDTQYF.

The chain recombines TRBV5-1 with TRBJ1-5, with a possible D match to TRBD1 (5 bases). Trimming removed 2 bases from V and 7 bases from J, with 13 bases in between. Germline V lookup: CDR1 SGHRS, CDR2 YFSETQ. CDR3 length equals 14 residues. CDR3 sequence (DNA): TGCGCCAGCAGCTTTCAGGGAGGAGAACAGCCCCAGCATTTT. Encoded protein: CASSFQGGEQPQHF.

The chain recombines TRBV6-1 with TRBJ1-2, with a possible D match to TRBD1 (6 bases). The CDR3 extends over 15 amino acids. V lost 0 bases to trimming and J lost 5 bases, with 13 bases between them. Germline CDR1 and CDR2: MNHNS and SASEGT. CDR3 protein: CASSEAPRGGYGYTF. CDR3 in DNA: TGTGCCAGCAGTGAAGCGCCCAGGGGCGGTTATGGCTACACCTTC.

J is TRBJ1-6 and V is TRBV6-1; 8 nucleotides line up with TRBD1. CDR3 size: 16 residues. Germline V gene lookup returns CDR1 MNHNS and CDR2 SASEGT. Trimming cost V 4 bases and J 7 bases; bases outside gene matches: 9. CDR3 protein: CASSATGEVWNSPLHF. DNA for the CDR3: TGTGCCAGCAGTGCGACAGGGGAGGTTTGGAATTCACCCCTCCACTTT.

This clone came up once. J is TRBJ2-7 and V is TRBV27; tentative D call: TRBD1 (6 bases). Trimming removed 2 bases from V and 5 bases from J, with 7 bases in between. CDR3 size: 12 residues. Germline V gene sequence: CDR1 MNHEY, CDR2 SMNVEV (reference sequence). The CDR3 DNA reads as TGTGCCAGCAGTTTAAGGGGGAACGAGCAGTACTTC. Residues: CASSLRGNEQYF.

V usage is TRBV13 and J usage is TRBJ1-2, with D tentatively TRBD1 (5 bases). CDR3 size: 15 residues. The germline gives CDR1 PRHDT, CDR2 FYEKMQ (reference sequence). V was shortened by 1 base and J by 4 bases, with 13 bases between the two germline ends. CDR3 nucleotide sequence: TGTGCCAGCAGCTTAGCAGGGTCCGGTGTCTATGGCTACACCTTC. It is translated as CASSLAGSGVYGYTF.

The J gene is TRBJ1-2, the V gene TRBV2; 7 bases map to TRBD1. V was pared by 6 bases and J by 3 bases, with 7 bases of the junction left unmatched. This CDR3 has 14 amino acids. In germline, CDR1 is SNHLY, CDR2 FYNNEI. For the CDR3, the DNA is TGTGCCAGCAGCCCACAAGGACAGGACTATGGCTACACCTTC. It encodes CASSPQGQDYGYTF.

This chain connects TRBV5-5 to TRBJ1-2; 8 bases are a match to TRBD1. Germline trimming cut 4 bases from V and 6 bases from J; bases unmatched to any gene: 11. Germline V gene data show CDR1 as SGHKS and CDR2 as YYEKEE (reference sequence). CDR3 size: 15 residues. In DNA form, the CDR3 reads TGTGCCAGCAGCCCGTGGACAGGGAGCTATGATGGCTACACCTTC. It codes for CASSPWTGSYDGYTF.

The V call is TRBV27, the J call TRBJ1-2; a weak D match, TRBD1 (6 bases). Trimming took off 6 bases at V and 4 bases at J, with 15 bases between the two ends. This CDR3 spans 14 amino acids. The germline CDR1 and CDR2 sequences are MNHEY and SMNVEV (reference sequence). The CDR3 region is CASRPLGQTYGYTF. In DNA form, the CDR3 reads TGTGCCAGCAGGCCACTTGGACAGACCTATGGCTACACCTTC.

This sequence joins TRBV6-2 or TRBV6-3 and TRBJ1-1, with D possibly being TRBD1 (6 bases). Germline assignment: CDR1 MNHEY and CDR2 SVGEGT. The V gene lost 5 bases and the J gene lost 4 bases, with 11 bases spanning the gap. The CDR3 is 13 amino acids. The CDR3 is CASSDRRVTEAFF. The CDR3 DNA reads TGTGCCAGCAGTGACAGGCGAGTCACTGAAGCTTTCTTT.

The chain recombines TRBV18 with TRBJ1-2; a possible D gene is TRBD1 (5 bases). The CDR3 has 14 residues. Trimming removed 1 base at V and 7 bases at J, with 13 bases between. The germline CDR1 and CDR2 sequences are KGHSH and LQKENI. CDR3 residues: CASSPQGLWAGYTF. The CDR3, as DNA: TGTGCCAGCTCACCACAGGGGCTTTGGGCTGGCTACACCTTC.